Described below is a single T cell receptor beta chain sequence and its context. These data originate in a study of blood T cell repertoires in COVID-19. Across the whole study: COVID-19 samples from acute and convalescent phases originated in the United States, Italy and Spain. Nucleic acid was either cDNA or gDNA, and it came from T cells, B-cell-depleted T cells, or PBMCs.

V was trimmed by 6 bases and J by 9 bases, leaving 12 bases between them. Germline loops: CDR1 SNHLY, CDR2 FYNNEI. CDR3 length: 12 residues. As handled by the study authors: Reference gene primer amplification gave nucleated cell count estimates. The table came from immunoSEQ multiplex PCR; TCRdb's copy has only in-frame clones and leaves some out. D and trimming were read from the DNA, whereas the V and J calls and clone size are those reported in that table. Of roughly 150,000 clones in the sample, approximately 80% were seen once. Sequencing was done on a sample of peripheral blood. This chain links TRBV2 with TRBJ2-1; TRBD2 might be the D (6 bases). The receptor was derived from a woman aged 45-65 years with acute or convalescent COVID-19. The CDR3 region has the DNA TGTGCCAGCAGGGGGGGTGCGACTGAGCAGTTCTTC. Its translation: CASRGGATEQFF.